Each of the 24 T cell receptor beta chains below was sequenced from the same sample in a study of shared clonotypes between healthy human individuals (dated by TCRdb to the early 2020s). The receptor library was made with the immunoSEQ multiplex PCR assay. TCRdb stores this immuneACCESS table with in-frame sequences only. Part of the clones is absent; in the studies checked, under half of the shortfall reflects unresolved V genes, and no reason is known for the rest. The sample table contains hundreds of thousands of clones; only one count was recorded for roughly three quarters of them. The ten largest clonotypes hold about 11% of the sample. Sequences were obtained from PBMCs. Receptors were obtained from a middle-aged woman in good health. Some clones in this sample may be carry-over from other donors' samples.

As DNA, the CDR3 is TGTGCCAGCAGCCGCGGCTTAGCGGGATACGAGCAGTACTTC. Protein sequence: CASSRGLAGYEQYF. The chain has TRBV14 and TRBJ2-7; 8 bases fit TRBD2. The CDR3 is 14 residues long. Germline values: CDR1 SGHDN, CDR2 FVKESK. V trimming: 4 bases; J trimming: 4 bases; junction bases outside the gene matches: 6.

This sequence joins TRBV30 and TRBJ1-4, with D possibly TRBD1 on 6 matching bases. V lost 4 bases to trimming and J lost 3 bases, with 12 bases between them. Germline lookup yields CDR1 GTSNPN and CDR2 SVGIG (reference sequence). This CDR3 is 14 amino acids long. CDR3 nucleotide sequence: TGTGCCTGGACAACAGGGCCCGCTAATGAAAAACTGTTTTTT. Protein sequence: CAWTTGPANEKLFF.

This clone was observed a handful of times. The genes are TRBV19 and TRBJ2-7; 10 nucleotides match TRBD1. Trimming removed 4 bases from V and 4 bases from J; junction bases left unmatched: 7. Germline-derived CDR1 and CDR2 are LNHDA and SQIVND (reference sequence). The CDR3 has 15 residues. The CDR3 reads CASSTGTGDFYEQYF. CDR3 bases: TGTGCCAGTAGTACCGGGACAGGGGACTTTTACGAGCAGTACTTC.

This clone has a count of ten or more. At the DNA level, this CDR3 is encoded by other sequences in the same sample as well. This chain links TRBV6-6 with TRBJ1-1; possibly TRBD1 for D (5 bases). The CDR3 contains 11 residues. Germline assignment: CDR1 MNHNY and CDR2 SVGAGI (reference sequence). V shed 8 bases and J shed 3 bases, with 7 bases lying between them. CDR3 in amino acids: CASRGDTEAFF. As DNA, the CDR3 is TGTGCCAGCCGGGGGGACACTGAAGCTTTCTTT.

This clone was counted a few times. The chain links TRBV5-6 to TRBJ1-1; D unresolved. Germline V gives CDR1 SGHDT, CDR2 YYEEEE. V was pared by 1 base and J by 2 bases, with 9 bases between. This CDR3 has 14 amino acids. The CDR3 protein is CASSLSTANTEAFF. Written as DNA, the CDR3 is TGTGCCAGCAGCTTGTCTACGGCAAACACTGAAGCTTTCTTT.

V usage is TRBV29-1 and J usage is TRBJ2-5, with D unresolved. CDR1 and CDR2 (germline): SQVTM, ANQGSEA. This CDR3 comprises 13 residues. Trimming pared 6 bases from V and 3 bases from J, leaving 14 bases between. The CDR3 is CSVAARFEETQYF. As DNA, the CDR3 is TGCAGCGTGGCCGCAAGGTTCGAAGAGACCCAGTACTTC.

There are many counts of this clone. Other nucleotide sequences from this sample produce the same CDR3. The rearrangement uses TRBV6-1 and TRBJ2-7; D might be TRBD1 (6 bases). The ends were cut back, 5 bases at V and 3 bases at J, with 17 bases in the middle. The CDR3 consists of 15 residues. Per the germline V gene, CDR1 is MNHNS and CDR2 is SASEGT. The CDR3, as DNA: TGTGCCAGCAGTATACGACGGGACAAGATCTACGAGCAGTACTTC. Its protein product is CASSIRRDKIYEQYF.

The J gene is TRBJ1-1, the V gene TRBV5-1; 7 bases are a match to TRBD1. V gave up 3 bases and J gave up 3 bases; unmatched junction bases: 2. The CDR3 has 13 residues. Germline values: CDR1 SGHRS, CDR2 YFSETQ. DNA for the CDR3: TGCGCCAGCAGCTATACAGGGGACACTGAAGCTTTCTTT. Translating it yields CASSYTGDTEAFF.

This chain links TRBV4-3 with TRBJ1-1; D not certain. CDR1 LGHNA and CDR2 YSLEER come from the germline V gene. Trimming took 2 bases from V and 4 from J, leaving 8 bases between them. The CDR3 consists of 13 residues. The CDR3 is CASSQNSGTEAFF. The CDR3 nucleotides are TGCGCCAGCAGCCAAAACAGCGGCACTGAAGCTTTCTTT.

The rearrangement links TRBV9 to TRBJ2-7; D ambiguous. The V gene lost 7 bases and the J gene lost 0 bases, with 17 bases spanning the gap. The germline V gene encodes CDR1 SGDLS and CDR2 YYNGEE. This CDR3 is 15 amino acids long. DNA of the CDR3: TGTGCCAGCCCCTTGGTGCGTCCGATCTCCTACGAGCAGTACTTC. Residues: CASPLVRPISYEQYF.

The genes are TRBV28 and TRBJ1-5; 8 bases align to TRBD1. J was trimmed by 6 bases and V by 5 bases; bases with no gene match: 6. Germline V gene sequence: CDR1 MDHEN, CDR2 SYDVKM. The CDR3 covers 14 residues. The chain's CDR3 is CASSPRQGSQPQHF. The DNA for the CDR3 is TGTGCCAGCAGTCCGCGACAGGGGAGTCAGCCCCAGCATTTT.

Concerning this clone itself: This sample also contains other DNA sequences that code for the same CDR3. The J gene is TRBJ2-5, the V gene TRBV30; 11 nucleotides align to TRBD2. The CDR3 covers 14 residues. Germline V gene lookup returns CDR1 GTSNPN and CDR2 SVGIG (reference sequence). J was trimmed by 2 bases and V by 2 bases; bases with no gene match: 1. CDR3 nucleotides: TGTGCCTGGAGTACTAGCGGGAGTCAAGAGACCCAGTACTTC. Translation gives CAWSTSGSQETQYF.

This rearrangement joins TRBV27 to TRBJ1-6, with 10 nucleotides matching TRBD1. Germline V gene sequence: CDR1 MNHEY, CDR2 SMNVEV (reference sequence). The CDR3 contains 14 residues. Germline trimming cut 6 bases from V and 10 bases from J; bases unmatched to any gene: 6. CDR3 in amino acids: CASSWDRGGSPLHF. CDR3 in DNA: TGTGCCAGCAGCTGGGACAGGGGAGGATCACCCCTCCACTTT.

This chain joins TRBV30 and TRBJ1-1; 7 nucleotides match TRBD1. From germline, CDR1 is GTSNPN and CDR2 SVGIG (reference sequence). Unmatched junction bases numbered 6, after V lost 0 bases and J lost 5 bases. The CDR3 has 14 residues. The CDR3 protein is CAWSVETGWTEAFF. CDR3 DNA sequence: TGTGCCTGGAGTGTAGAGACAGGGTGGACTGAAGCTTTCTTT.

The genes are TRBV7-8 and TRBJ2-3, with 9 bases lining up with TRBD2. Looked up from germline, CDR1 is SGHVS and CDR2 is FQNEAQ. There are 15 residues in the CDR3. V lost 6 bases to trimming and J lost 2 bases; unmatched junction nucleotides: 6. For the CDR3, the DNA is TGTGCCAGCAGTAACCCGGGACTAGCCACAGATACGCAGTATTTT. Protein sequence: CASSNPGLATDTQYF.

In regard to this clone: A read error may be the cause here, since a much bigger clone is one base away. The chain couples TRBV7-9 to TRBJ2-3, with TRBD2 matching over 7 bases. The J segment lost 2 bases and the V segment lost 6 bases, leaving 8 bases of the junction unmatched. The CDR3 loop spans 15 amino acids. CDR1 and CDR2 from the germline V gene are SEHNR and FQNEAQ (reference sequence). The CDR3 DNA reads TGTGCCAGCAGTGCGGGGGACTACCTCACAGATACGCAGTATTTT. Its translation: CASSAGDYLTDTQYF.

The chain is built from TRBV7-9 and TRBJ2-1; D is unresolved. Germline CDR1 and CDR2: SEHNR and FQNEAQ (reference sequence). Trimming shortened V by 4 bases and J by 6 bases, and 4 bases separated the two germline ends. This CDR3 spans 11 amino acids. Here the CDR3 reads CASSSPNEQFF. CDR3 coding DNA: TGTGCCAGCAGCTCGCCCAATGAGCAGTTCTTC.

This clone has a handful of counts. The gene calls are TRBV9 and TRBJ2-3; 12 nucleotides match TRBD2. The trim removed 4 bases at V and 3 bases at J, leaving 9 bases unmatched. CDR1 and CDR2 (germline): SGDLS, YYNGEE. CDR3 length equals 17 residues. The CDR3 loop reads CASSPGRLAGVTDTQYF. The CDR3 DNA reads as TGTGCCAGCAGCCCGGGAAGACTAGCGGGAGTTACAGATACGCAGTATTTT.

The J gene is TRBJ1-2, the V gene TRBV5-1, with D possibly matching TRBD1 (5 bases). V shed 2 bases and J shed 5 bases, with 10 bases lying between them. Germline CDR1 SGHRS, CDR2 YFSETQ. The length of the CDR3 is 13 residues. Here the CDR3 DNA reads TGCGCCAGCAGCTTTGGGACCGCGTATGGCTACACCTTC. Its protein product is CASSFGTAYGYTF.

The chain has TRBV6-4 and TRBJ2-1; 10 bases line up with TRBD2. This CDR3 region has 15 residues. V shed 5 bases, J shed 9 bases, and the junction held 10 bases outside the gene matches. The germline V gene encodes CDR1 MRHNA and CDR2 SNTAGT. CDR3: CASSRVAGGVGEQFF. The DNA for the CDR3 is TGTGCCAGCAGTCGGGTAGCGGGAGGTGTGGGTGAGCAGTTCTTC.

The V and J genes are TRBV5-1 and TRBJ1-1, with unresolved D. In germline, CDR1 is SGHRS, CDR2 YFSETQ. This CDR3 is built from 15 residues. V gave up 4 bases and J gave up 1 base, with 14 bases separating them. The CDR3 DNA reads TGCGCCAGCAGCCACGGGTGGGCAGAGAACACTGAAGCTTTCTTT. This codes for CASSHGWAENTEAFF.

Worth noting for this clone: This likely reflects a read error, since a far larger clone is one base away. The identical CDR3 is also encoded by other nucleotide sequences in the sample. The genes are TRBV30 and TRBJ2-5, with a weak D call TRBD1 (5 bases). This CDR3 is built from 15 residues. Germline V gene lookup returns CDR1 GTSNPN and CDR2 SVGIG (reference sequence). The CDR3 loop reads CAWSVLGHGQETQYF. CDR3 sequence (DNA): TGTGCCTGGAGTGTACTCGGACACGGCCAAGAAACCCAGTACTTC.

At least ten counts were recorded for this clone. This chain uses TRBV6-1 with TRBJ2-5, with 7 bases matching TRBD1. The DNA end favors TRBJ2-7, so the J call may be wrong. The CDR3 has 15 residues. The V gene's germline CDR1 is MNHNS and CDR2 SASEGT. CDR3 sequence (DNA): TGTGCCAGCAGTGAAGGGGCAGGGGGCTCCTACGAGCAGTACTTC. Amino acid sequence: CASSEGAGGSYEQYF.

The chain employs TRBV19 and TRBJ1-1; D gene uncertain. Deletions cut 7 bases from V and 1 base from J, with 10 bases between. The germline V gene has CDR1 LNHDA and CDR2 SQIVND (reference sequence). CDR3 size: 13 residues. CDR3 sequence: CASTRTGNTEAFF. Here the CDR3 DNA reads TGTGCCAGTACCAGGACGGGGAACACTGAAGCTTTCTTT. The variable domain in full, completed from reference TRBV19 and TRBJ1-1, reads DGGITQSPKYLFRKEGQNVTLSCEQNLNHDAMYWYRQDPGQGLRLIYYSQIVNDFQKGDIAEGYSVSREKKESFPLTVTSAQKNPTAFYLCASTRTGNTEAFFGQGTRLTVV.